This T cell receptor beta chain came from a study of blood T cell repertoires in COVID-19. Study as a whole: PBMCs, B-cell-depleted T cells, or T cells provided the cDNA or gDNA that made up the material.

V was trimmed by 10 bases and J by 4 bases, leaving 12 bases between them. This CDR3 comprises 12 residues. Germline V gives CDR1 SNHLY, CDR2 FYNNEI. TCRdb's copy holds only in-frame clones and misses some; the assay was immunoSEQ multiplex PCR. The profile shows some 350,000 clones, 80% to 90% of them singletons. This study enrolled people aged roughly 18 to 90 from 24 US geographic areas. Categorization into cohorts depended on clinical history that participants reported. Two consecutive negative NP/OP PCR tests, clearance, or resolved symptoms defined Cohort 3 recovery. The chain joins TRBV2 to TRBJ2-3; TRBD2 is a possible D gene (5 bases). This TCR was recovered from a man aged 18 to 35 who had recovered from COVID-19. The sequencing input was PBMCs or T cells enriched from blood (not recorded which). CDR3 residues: CATSQEADTQYF. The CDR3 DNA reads TGTGCCACCTCCCAGGAGGCAGATACGCAGTATTTT.